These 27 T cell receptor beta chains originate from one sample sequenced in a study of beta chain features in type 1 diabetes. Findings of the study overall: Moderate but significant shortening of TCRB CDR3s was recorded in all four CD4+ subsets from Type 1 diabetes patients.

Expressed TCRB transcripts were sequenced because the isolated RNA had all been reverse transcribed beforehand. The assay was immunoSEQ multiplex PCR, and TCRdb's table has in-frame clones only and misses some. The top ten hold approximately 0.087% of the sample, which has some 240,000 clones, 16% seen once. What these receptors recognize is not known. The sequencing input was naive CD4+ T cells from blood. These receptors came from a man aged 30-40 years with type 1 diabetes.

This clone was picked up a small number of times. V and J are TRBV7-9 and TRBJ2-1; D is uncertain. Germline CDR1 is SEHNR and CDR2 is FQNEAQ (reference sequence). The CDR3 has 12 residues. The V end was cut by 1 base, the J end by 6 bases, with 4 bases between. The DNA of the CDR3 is TGTGCCAGCAGCTTAGGGGTCAATGAGCAGTTCTTC. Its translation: CASSLGVNEQFF.

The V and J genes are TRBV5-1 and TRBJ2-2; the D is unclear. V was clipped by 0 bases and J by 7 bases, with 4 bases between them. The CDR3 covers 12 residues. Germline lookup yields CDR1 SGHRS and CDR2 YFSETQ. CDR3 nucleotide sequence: TGCGCCAGCAGCTTGGAGGGCGGGGAGCTGTTTTTT. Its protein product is CASSLEGGELFF.

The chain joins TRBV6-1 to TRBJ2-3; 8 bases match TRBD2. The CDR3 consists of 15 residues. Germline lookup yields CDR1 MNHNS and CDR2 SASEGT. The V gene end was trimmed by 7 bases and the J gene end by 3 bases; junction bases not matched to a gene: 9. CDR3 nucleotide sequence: TGTGCCAGCATGAGTGGTACTAGCGGAACAGATACGCAGTATTTT. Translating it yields CASMSGTSGTDTQYF.

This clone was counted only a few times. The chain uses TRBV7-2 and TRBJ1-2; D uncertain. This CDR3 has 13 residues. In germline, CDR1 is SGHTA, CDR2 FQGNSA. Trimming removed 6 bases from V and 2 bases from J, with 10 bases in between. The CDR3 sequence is CASSLDGNYGYTF. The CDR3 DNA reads TGTGCCAGCAGTCTGGACGGAAACTATGGCTACACCTTC. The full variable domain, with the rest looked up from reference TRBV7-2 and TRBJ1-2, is GAGVSQSPSNKVTEKGKDVELRCDPISGHTALYWYRQSLGQGLEFLIYFQGNSAPDKSGLPSDRFSAERTGGSVSTLTIQRTQQEDSAVYLCASSLDGNYGYTFGSGTRLTVV.

The CDR3 nucleotides read TGTGCCAGTAGTATGGTGAGAGGGCATCTGGCCAACGTCCTGACTTTC. Protein sequence: CASSMVRGHLANVLTF. The V and J genes are TRBV19 and TRBJ2-6, with a tentative D call TRBD2 (5 bases). The CDR3 runs to 16 residues. Trimming took off 3 bases at V and 6 bases at J, with 15 bases between the two ends. CDR1 is LNHDA and CDR2 is SQIVND in the germline V gene (reference sequence). Full variable domain (outside the CDR3, taken from reference TRBV19 and TRBJ2-6): DGGITQSPKYLFRKEGQNVTLSCEQNLNHDAMYWYRQDPGQGLRLIYYSQIVNDFQKGDIAEGYSVSREKKESFPLTVTSAQKNPTAFYLCASSMVRGHLANVLTFGAGSRLTVL.

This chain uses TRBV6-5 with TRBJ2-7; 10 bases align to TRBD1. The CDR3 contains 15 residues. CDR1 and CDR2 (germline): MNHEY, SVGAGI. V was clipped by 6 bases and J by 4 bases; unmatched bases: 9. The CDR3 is CASSDAGQGMYEQYF. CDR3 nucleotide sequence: TGTGCCAGCAGCGATGCGGGACAGGGGATGTACGAGCAGTACTTC.

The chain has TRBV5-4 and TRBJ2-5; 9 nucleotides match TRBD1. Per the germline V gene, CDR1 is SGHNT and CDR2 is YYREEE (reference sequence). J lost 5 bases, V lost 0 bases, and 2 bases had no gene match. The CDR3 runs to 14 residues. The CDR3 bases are TGTGCCAGCAGCTTGGTGGGACAGGGTGAGACCCAGTACTTC. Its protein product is CASSLVGQGETQYF.

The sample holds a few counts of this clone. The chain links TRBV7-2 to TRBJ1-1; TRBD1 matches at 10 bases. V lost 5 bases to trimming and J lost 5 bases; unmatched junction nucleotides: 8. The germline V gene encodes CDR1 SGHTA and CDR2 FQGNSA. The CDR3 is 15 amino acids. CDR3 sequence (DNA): TGTGCCAGCAGCGAAAGGGACAGGGGAAAAACTGAAGCTTTCTTT. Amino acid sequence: CASSERDRGKTEAFF.

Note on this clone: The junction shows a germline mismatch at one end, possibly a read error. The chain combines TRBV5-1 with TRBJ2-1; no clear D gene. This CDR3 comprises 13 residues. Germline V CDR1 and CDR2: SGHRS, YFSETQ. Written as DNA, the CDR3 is TGCGCCAGCAGCTCACCCTCCAACAATGAGCAGTTCTTC. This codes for CASSSPSNNEQFF.

CDR3 amino acids: CASSAYRELSTDTQYF. CDR3 sequence (DNA): TGTGCCAGCAGTGCATACAGGGAACTTAGCACAGATACGCAGTATTTT. The chain is built from TRBV6-1 and TRBJ2-3; a weak D match, TRBD1 (6 bases). This CDR3 is built from 16 residues. Germline V lookup: CDR1 MNHNS, CDR2 SASEGT. V was shortened by 4 bases and J by 0 bases, with 14 bases between the two germline ends.

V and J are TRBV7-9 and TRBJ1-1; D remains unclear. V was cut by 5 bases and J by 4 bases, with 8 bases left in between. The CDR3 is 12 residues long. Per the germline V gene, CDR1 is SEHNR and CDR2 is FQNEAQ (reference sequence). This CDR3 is CASSLWSTEAFF. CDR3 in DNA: TGTGCCAGCAGCCTGTGGAGCACTGAAGCTTTCTTT.

The CDR3 region is CASSLMGREAVTDTQYF. As DNA, the CDR3 is TGTGCCAGCAGCTTGATGGGGCGGGAGGCGGTCACAGATACGCAGTATTTT. This chain connects TRBV7-8 to TRBJ2-3; 8 nucleotides line up with TRBD2. CDR1 and CDR2 from the germline V gene are SGHVS and FQNEAQ. There are 17 residues in the CDR3. The V segment lost 3 bases and the J segment 2 bases; nucleotides outside the gene matches: 10.

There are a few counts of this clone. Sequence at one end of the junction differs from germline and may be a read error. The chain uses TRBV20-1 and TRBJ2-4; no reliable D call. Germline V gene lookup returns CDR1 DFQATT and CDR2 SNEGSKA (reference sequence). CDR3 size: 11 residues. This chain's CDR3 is CSARVGPRPNF. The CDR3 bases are TGCAGTGCTAGAGTAGGACCCCGACCGAACTTC.

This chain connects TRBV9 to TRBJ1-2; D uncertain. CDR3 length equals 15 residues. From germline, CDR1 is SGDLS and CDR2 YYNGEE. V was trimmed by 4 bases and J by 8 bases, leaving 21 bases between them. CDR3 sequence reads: CASSSGTNGAEGYTF. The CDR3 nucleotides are TGTGCCAGCAGCTCGGGTACCAATGGCGCGGAGGGCTACACCTTC. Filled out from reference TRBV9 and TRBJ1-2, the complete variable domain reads DSGVTQTPKHLITATGQRVTLRCSPRSGDLSVYWYQQSLDQGLQFLIQYYNGEERAKGNILERFSAQQFPDLHSELNLSSLELGDSALYFCASSSGTNGAEGYTFGSGTRLTVV.

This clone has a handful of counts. The CDR3 region is CASRVGQGEWNIQYF. Here the CDR3 DNA reads TGTGCCAGCAGAGTCGGACAGGGGGAATGGAACATTCAGTACTTC. J is TRBJ2-4 and V is TRBV11-1; 10 nucleotides match TRBD1. CDR3 length equals 15 residues. V lost 6 bases, J lost 7 bases, and 9 bases stayed unmatched. Germline CDR1 reads SGHAT; CDR2 reads FQDESV (reference sequence).

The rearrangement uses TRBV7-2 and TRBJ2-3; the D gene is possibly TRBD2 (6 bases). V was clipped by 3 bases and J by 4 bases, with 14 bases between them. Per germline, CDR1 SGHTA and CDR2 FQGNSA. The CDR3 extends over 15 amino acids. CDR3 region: CASSLRLELADTQYF. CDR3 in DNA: TGTGCCAGCAGCTTGAGACTAGAACTCGCAGATACGCAGTATTTT.

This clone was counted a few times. In DNA form, the CDR3 reads TGTGCCAGCACACAGATGGGCAGGGGGCAAGAGACCCAGTACTTC. Protein product: CASTQMGRGQETQYF. The chain joins TRBV25-1 to TRBJ2-5, with 7 positions matching TRBD1. CDR3 length equals 15 residues. Germline V lookup: CDR1 MGHDK, CDR2 SYGVNS. V lost 7 bases, J lost 2 bases, and 10 bases stayed unmatched.

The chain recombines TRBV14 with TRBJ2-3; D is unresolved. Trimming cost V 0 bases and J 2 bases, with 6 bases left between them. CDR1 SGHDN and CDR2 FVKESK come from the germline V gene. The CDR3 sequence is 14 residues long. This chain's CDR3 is CASSQDRVTDTQYF. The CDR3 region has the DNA TGTGCCAGCAGCCAAGATCGGGTCACAGATACGCAGTATTTT. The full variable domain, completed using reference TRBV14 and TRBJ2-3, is EAGVTQFPSHSVIEKGQTVTLRCDPISGHDNLYWYRRVMGKEIKFLLHFVKESKQDESGMPNNRFLAERTGGTYSTLKVQPAELEDSGVYFCASSQDRVTDTQYFGPGTRLTVL.

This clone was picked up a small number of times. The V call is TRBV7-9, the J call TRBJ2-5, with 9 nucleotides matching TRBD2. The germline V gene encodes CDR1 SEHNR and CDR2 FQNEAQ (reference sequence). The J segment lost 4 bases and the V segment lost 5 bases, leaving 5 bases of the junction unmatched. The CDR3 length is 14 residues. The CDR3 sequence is CASSKGLARETQYF. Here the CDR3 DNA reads TGTGCCAGCAGCAAAGGACTAGCGCGAGAGACCCAGTACTTC.

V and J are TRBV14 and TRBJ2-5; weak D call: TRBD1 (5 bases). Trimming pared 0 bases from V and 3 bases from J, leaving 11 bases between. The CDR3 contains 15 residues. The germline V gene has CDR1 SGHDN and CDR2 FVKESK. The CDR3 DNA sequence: TGTGCCAGCAGCCAAGAGGGCCAGGGCGAAGAGACCCAGTACTTC. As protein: CASSQEGQGEETQYF.

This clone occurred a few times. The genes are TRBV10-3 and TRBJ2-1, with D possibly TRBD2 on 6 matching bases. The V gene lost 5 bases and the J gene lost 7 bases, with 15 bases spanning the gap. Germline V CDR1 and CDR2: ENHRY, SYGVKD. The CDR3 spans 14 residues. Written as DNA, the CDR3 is TGTGCCATCAGTTCAGGACGACTAGGGAATGAGCAGTTCTTC. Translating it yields CAISSGRLGNEQFF.

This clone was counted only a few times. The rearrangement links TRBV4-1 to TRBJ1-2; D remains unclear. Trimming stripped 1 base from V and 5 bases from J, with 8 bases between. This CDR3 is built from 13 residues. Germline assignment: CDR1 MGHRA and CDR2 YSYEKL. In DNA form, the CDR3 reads TGCGCCAGCAGCCAAGCGACGGGGTATGGCTACACCTTC. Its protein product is CASSQATGYGYTF.

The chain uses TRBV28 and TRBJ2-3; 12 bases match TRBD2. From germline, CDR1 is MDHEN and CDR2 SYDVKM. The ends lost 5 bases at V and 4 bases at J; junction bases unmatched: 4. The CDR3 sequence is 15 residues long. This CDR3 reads CASSILAGGSDTQYF. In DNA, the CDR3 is TGTGCCAGCAGTATACTAGCGGGAGGTTCAGATACGCAGTATTTT.

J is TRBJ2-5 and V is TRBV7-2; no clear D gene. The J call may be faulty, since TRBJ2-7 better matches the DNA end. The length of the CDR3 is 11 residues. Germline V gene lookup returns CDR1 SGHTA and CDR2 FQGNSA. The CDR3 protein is CASSLTYEQYF. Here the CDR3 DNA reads TGTGCCAGCAGCCTAACCTACGAGCAGTACTTC.

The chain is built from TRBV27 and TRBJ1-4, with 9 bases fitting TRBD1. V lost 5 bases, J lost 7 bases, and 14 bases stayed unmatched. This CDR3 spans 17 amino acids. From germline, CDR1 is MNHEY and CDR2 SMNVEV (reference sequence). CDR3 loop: CASSRQTQGARAEKLFF. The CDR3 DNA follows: TGTGCCAGCAGTCGGCAGACACAGGGGGCGAGGGCTGAAAAACTGTTTTTT. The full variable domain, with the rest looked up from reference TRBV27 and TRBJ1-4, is EAQVTQNPRYLITVTGKKLTVTCSQNMNHEYMSWYRQDPGLGLRQIYYSMNVEVTDKGDVPEGYKVSRKEKRNFPLILESPSPNQTSLYFCASSRQTQGARAEKLFFGSGTQLSVL.

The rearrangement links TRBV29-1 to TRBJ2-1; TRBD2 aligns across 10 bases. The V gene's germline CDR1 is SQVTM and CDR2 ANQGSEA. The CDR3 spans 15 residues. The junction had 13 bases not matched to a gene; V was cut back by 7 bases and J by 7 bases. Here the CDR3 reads CSASSGSFGRNEQFF. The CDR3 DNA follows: TGCAGCGCCTCTAGCGGGAGCTTCGGTAGGAATGAGCAGTTCTTC.

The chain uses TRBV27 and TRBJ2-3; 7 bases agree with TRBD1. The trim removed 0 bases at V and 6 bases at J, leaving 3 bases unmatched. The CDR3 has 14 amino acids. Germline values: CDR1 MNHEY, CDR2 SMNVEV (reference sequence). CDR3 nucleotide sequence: TGTGCCAGCAGTTTATCTCAGGGGGTCGATACGCAGTATTTT. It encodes CASSLSQGVDTQYF.